The 14 T cell receptor beta chains listed next were all sequenced from one sample in a study of blood T cell repertoires in COVID-19. Sequencing used immunoSEQ multiplex PCR; TCRdb keeps in-frame clones, though not all of them. The sample carries over 200,000 clones, roughly 78% recorded once. Sequencing was performed on peripheral blood. The source is a woman between 40 and 50 years old with acute or convalescent COVID-19.

The V gene is TRBV6-1, the J gene TRBJ2-1, with 8 bases fitting TRBD2. Germline V CDR1 and CDR2: MNHNS, SASEGT. CDR3 length: 15 amino acids. With V trimmed by 6 bases and J by 8 bases, 12 bases remained unmatched. DNA for the CDR3: TGTGCCAGCAGCAAGGGACTAGTGTTGTCGGATGAGCAGTTCTTC. The encoded protein is CASSKGLVLSDEQFF.

This rearrangement joins TRBV30 to TRBJ1-5; 7 nucleotides align to TRBD1. Trimming at V came to 8 bases and at J to 6 bases, leaving 10 bases not matched to a gene. Germline V gene sequence: CDR1 GTSNPN, CDR2 SVGIG (reference sequence). The CDR3 extends over 13 amino acids. This CDR3 is CAARGTAGQPQHF. The CDR3 DNA follows: TGTGCCGCGCGCGGGACAGCGGGTCAGCCCCAGCATTTT.

The chain recombines TRBV9 with TRBJ2-2; weak D call: TRBD2 (6 bases). Germline CDR1 reads SGDLS; CDR2 reads YYNGEE. V shed 3 bases and J shed 3 bases, with 15 bases lying between them. The CDR3 consists of 16 residues. The CDR3 spells CASSGFGGTDTGELFF. Here the CDR3 DNA reads TGTGCCAGCAGCGGTTTTGGGGGGACCGACACCGGGGAGCTGTTTTTT.

In nucleotides, the CDR3 is TGTGCCAGCAGCTTAAATCAGGGCATCAATGAGCAGTTCTTC. It translates to CASSLNQGINEQFF. The V and J genes are TRBV7-3 and TRBJ2-1; D perhaps matches TRBD1 (5 bases). Germline-derived CDR1 and CDR2 are SGHTA and FQGTGA. V lost 1 base and J 6 bases, leaving 10 bases between the germline ends. The CDR3 contains 14 residues. Full variable domain (missing parts from reference TRBV7-3 and TRBJ2-1): GAGVSQTPSNKVTEKGKYVELRCDPISGHTALYWYRQSLGQGPEFLIYFQGTGAADDSGLPNDRFFAVRPEGSVSTLKIQRTERGDSAVYLCASSLNQGINEQFFGPGTRLTVL.

V is TRBV19 and J is TRBJ1-2, with D possibly being TRBD1 (5 bases). The V and J ends lost 5 bases and 7 bases respectively, with 17 bases between them. The CDR3 runs to 14 residues. In germline, CDR1 is LNHDA, CDR2 SQIVND (reference sequence). The CDR3, as DNA: TGTGCCAGTAGTCCACCCCCGCAGGGCGCTGGCTACACCTTC. Its protein product is CASSPPPQGAGYTF.

The chain employs TRBV6-1 and TRBJ2-7, with TRBD2 matching 7 bases. The CDR3 has 14 amino acids. Germline V gene data show CDR1 as MNHNS and CDR2 as SASEGT. J lost 0 bases, V lost 1 base, and 0 bases had no gene match. In DNA form, the CDR3 reads TGTGCCAGCAGTGAAGGGGAGGGCTCCTACGAGCAGTACTTC. Its translation: CASSEGEGSYEQYF.

This chain links TRBV18 with TRBJ2-3; D might be TRBD1 (5 bases). Germline loops: CDR1 KGHSH, CDR2 LQKENI. Trimming pared 2 bases from V and 6 bases from J, leaving 12 bases between. The CDR3 is 14 residues long. The CDR3 DNA is TGTGCCAGCTCACCAACTTCTGGACATGATACGCAGTATTTT. It encodes CASSPTSGHDTQYF.

For this clone: A read error may account for a junction end that differs from germline. This CDR3 is also generated by other DNA sequences in the sample. The chain joins TRBV19 to TRBJ1-1; D is perhaps TRBD1 (6 bases). The CDR3 has 15 amino acids. Germline-derived CDR1 and CDR2 are LNHDA and SQIVND (reference sequence). The CDR3 sequence is CASSASRGGNTEAFF. The DNA of the CDR3 is TGCGCCAGTAGTGCTTCTCGAGGGGGGAACACTGAAGCTTTCTTT.

The rearrangement links TRBV27 to TRBJ2-7; 11 bases align to TRBD2. The CDR3 loop spans 15 amino acids. Germline V gives CDR1 MNHEY, CDR2 SMNVEV (reference sequence). The J segment lost 4 bases and the V segment lost 6 bases, leaving 8 bases of the junction unmatched. CDR3 sequence reads: CASRPGLAAIYEQYF. CDR3 DNA sequence: TGTGCCAGCAGACCGGGACTAGCGGCTATTTACGAGCAGTACTTC.

J is TRBJ2-1 and V is TRBV10-3; 9 bases fit TRBD2. The CDR3 extends over 15 amino acids. V was pared by 6 bases and J by 2 bases, with 5 bases of the junction left unmatched. Germline values: CDR1 ENHRY, CDR2 SYGVKD. CDR3 DNA sequence: TGTGCCATCAGGAATGAGCGGGGGGCCTACAATGAGCAGTTCTTC. It is translated as CAIRNERGAYNEQFF.

This chain connects TRBV11-1 to TRBJ1-1; D is undetermined. CDR3 size: 13 residues. The V gene lost 1 base and the J gene lost 2 bases, with 5 bases spanning the gap. CDR1 and CDR2 from the germline V gene are SGHAT and FQDESV (reference sequence). Here the CDR3 reads CASSLVLNTEAFF. In DNA form, the CDR3 reads TGTGCCAGCAGCTTAGTCCTCAACACTGAAGCTTTCTTT.

This chain links TRBV18 with TRBJ2-2; 7 nucleotides align to TRBD1. This CDR3 region has 14 residues. J was trimmed by 6 bases and V by 0 bases; bases with no gene match: 1. The germline gives CDR1 KGHSH, CDR2 LQKENI. This CDR3 reads CASSPPTGAGELFF. CDR3 sequence (DNA): TGTGCCAGCTCACCACCAACAGGGGCCGGGGAGCTGTTTTTT.

The J gene is TRBJ2-2, the V gene TRBV7-7, with 7 bases lining up with TRBD1. The CDR3 spans 15 residues. Germline V CDR1 and CDR2: SSHAT, FNYEAQ (reference sequence). The V gene end was trimmed by 3 bases and the J gene end by 4 bases; junction bases not matched to a gene: 5. In nucleotides, the CDR3 is TGTGCCAGCAGCTTCAGACAGGGTCGCACCGGGGAGCTGTTTTTT. It encodes CASSFRQGRTGELFF.

In its sample, this clone was seen once. The chain joins TRBV10-3 to TRBJ1-1; possible D gene TRBD1, 5 bases. Germline values: CDR1 ENHRY, CDR2 SYGVKD. Trimming cost V 6 bases and J 3 bases, with 14 bases left between them. CDR3 size: 14 residues. CDR3 in DNA: TGTGCCATCAGCCTGGGGGGTCAGGACACTGAAGCTTTCTTT. Translation gives CAISLGGQDTEAFF.